The T cell receptor (beta chain) described here comes from a study of shared clonotypes between healthy human individuals (dated by TCRdb to between 2020 and 2021). Turning to the overall study: The cohort comprised a couple of women and a few men aged 18 to 49 years. For each donor, three plates each were used for CD4 naive and CD4 memory, two plates were used for CD8 naive, and one plate was used for CD8 memory. To estimate repertoire size and how much clonotypes are shared between individuals, the study performed deep sequencing of blood TCR repertoires from roughly five healthy adults. Per donor, leukapheresis produced somewhere between about 0.94 and 10 billion PBMCs. To increase sequencing depth and limit assay-specific biases, TCR repertoire library preparation and sequencing were carried out by different laboratories using diverse techniques.

This clone appeared once. Its recognized antigen is unknown. No qualities accompany the bases; no much larger clone lies one base away. Overall results and qualifications from the work: Even with the large sequencing depth, rarefaction of the sorted-subset datasets indicated that sequencing was incomplete. Across four donors, approximately 5% of naive CD4, 3% to 4% of naive CD8, roughly 2.3% of memory CD4, and 0.4% to 0.45% of memory CD8 clonotypes were shared. Based on pairwise subsampling, the degree of clonotype sharing among donors was expected to be affected by sequencing depth. Naive subsets generally had larger estimated clonotype richness than memory subsets did. Sampling was limited to blood, and TCR repertoires in tissue likely differ from TCR repertoires in blood. Higher generation probabilities were observed for clonotypes shared by all four sorted-subset donors than for non-shared clonotypes. Because the study included only a small number of donors, the genetic and exposure-history diversity represented was limited.

The donors were healthy, HIV-negative adults with no recently reported acute infections or vaccinations. All donors were Caucasian adults living in Nashville, Tennessee, USA. The CD8 memory samples were a combination of magnetically selected CD45RO+ cells and CCR7-negative CD45RA+ effector memory (TemRA) cells. Blood was collected by leukapheresis, and PBMCs were isolated by Ficoll-Histopaque density gradient centrifugation and then cryopreserved in liquid nitrogen vapor phase. Analytical flow cytometry was used to check the purity and quantity of every magnetically sorted T cell population. From each sorted fraction, genomic DNA was isolated and quantified by UV absorbance on a Nanodrop 2000c. Here V drops 3 bases and J drops 9 bases, and the junction holds 6 bases not matched to any gene. The CDR3 numbers 13 residues from cysteine through phenylalanine. This entry keeps only the CDR3 DNA: 39 bases, framed from base 1. CDR1 and CDR2, looked up from the germline V gene (reference sequence), are GTSNPN and SVGIG.

TCR CDR3 regions were amplified from genomic DNA by multiplex PCR using the deep immunoSEQ assay. Genomic DNA extracted from each cell subset was distributed evenly over all wells of several immunoSEQ 96-well plates, and each plate served as one replicate. For sorted subsets, approximately 200 ng of genomic DNA, equivalent to 30,000 or so T cell genomes, went into each replicate PCR. Purified libraries were quantified with a Qubit 3.0 fluorometer, sized on a Bioanalyzer 2100, and re-quantified with the KAPA Library Quantification kit. Every immunoSEQ 96-well plate was sequenced on a dedicated single-read 150-cycle Illumina NextSeq 550 flow cell. The published analysis was carried out like this. Because the immunoSEQ output held only junctional sequences and lacked quality scores, the filtering could not match the filtering applied to full-length reads. To assign V/J genes and CDR3, sequences were annotated using PyIR, a Python wrapper for IgBLAST v1.9, with IMGT germline references. Any read was removed if the V/J assignment was weak (E-value above 1e-6), the CDR3 was missing, or the read contained stop codons, out-of-frame junctions, or ambiguous translated residues. V3J clonotypes were defined by identical inferred V gene, J gene, and CDR3 amino acid sequence. The percentage overlap between two repertoires was calculated by dividing the number of shared unique clonotypes by the size of the smaller repertoire. RTK rarefaction, the Chao1 estimator, and Recon v2.1 estimates of unobserved clonotypes were used to assess repertoire richness. For all TCRbeta clonotypes obtained by the gDNA method from a handful of donors, generation probabilities were computed with OLGA. The immuneACCESS repertoire file appears here via TCRdb, limited to in-frame rearrangements. These files lack a portion of the clones; in checked studies, under half of the deficit traces to unresolved V genes, and the cause of the others is not known. V, J and clone size are taken as reported in that table, and D and trimming were inferred from the DNA itself. The sample table contains about 380,000 clones; only one count was recorded for around 96% of them. The top ten clones comprise around 0.32% of the sample.

Sequencing was done on a sample of memory CD8+ T cells sorted from blood. In the paper's terms, the cell subset or site label means: CD45RO+ cells pooled with CCR7-negative TemRA cells. The origin of this receptor is a man aged 30 to 39 in good health. Recombination linked TRBV30 to TRBJ2-7, with 12 bases matching TRBD1. The CDR3: CAWSRDRGLGQYF. The sequenced DNA: TGTGCCTGGAGCCGGGACAGGGGGCTGGGGCAGTACTTC.